The clone carrying this T cell receptor (beta chain) appeared a single time. In the authors' methods: By means of reference gene primer amplification, nucleated cell counts were estimated. Assay: immunoSEQ multiplex PCR; the TCRdb copy retains only in-frame clones and omits some. The DNA gave D and trimming, while V, J and clone size come from that table. Counted here are over 350,000 clones, roughly 90% occurring once; the ten biggest clones make up 1.4%. This record belongs to a study of blood T cell repertoires in COVID-19. In the study overall: From the United States, Italy and Spain came samples of acute and convalescent COVID-19. In each case, the material was cDNA or gDNA derived from T cells, B-cell-depleted T cells, or PBMCs.

The CDR3 spans 13 residues. CDR1 is MNHEY, CDR2 SVGAGI, per germline. V lost 6 bases to trimming and J lost 7 bases, with 15 bases between them. The source of this sequence is a woman aged 25 to 39 with active or convalescent COVID-19. The chain links TRBV6-5 to TRBJ1-2; weak D call: TRBD1 (6 bases). Specimen: peripheral blood. CDR3 region: CASRSTGTFGYTF. CDR3 nucleotide sequence: TGTGCCAGCAGATCAACCGGGACATTTGGCTACACCTTC.